The sequence of this T cell receptor beta chain was determined in a study of blood T cell repertoires in COVID-19. Study-wide background: Material from acute and convalescent COVID-19 was sourced from the United States, Italy and Spain. The cDNA or gDNA used as material had been derived from T cells, B-cell-depleted T cells, or PBMCs.

The ends were cut back, 6 bases at V and 2 bases at J, with 16 bases in the middle. Per the germline V gene, CDR1 is MNHEY and CDR2 is SVGEGT. CDR3 length: 15 amino acids. In the authors' workflow: Estimation of nucleated cell counts relied on the amplification of reference gene primers. Method: immunoSEQ multiplex PCR; TCRdb's copy keeps in-frame clones and lacks some. V, J and clone size are those of that table, while D and trimming were read from the DNA. Of about 130,000 clones in the sample, 70% to 85% were seen once. The V and J genes are TRBV6-2 or TRBV6-3 and TRBJ1-1; TRBD1 might be the D (6 bases). The clonotype originates from a man in his 60s who had recovered from COVID-19. Material: peripheral blood. The CDR3 nucleotides are TGTGCCAGCAGCCTCACTGGACAGTCCAACACTGAAGCTTTCTTT. It translates to CASSLTGQSNTEAFF.